Listed below are T cell receptor beta chains from one sample, sequenced in a study of blood T cell repertoires in COVID-19. The protocol was immunoSEQ multiplex PCR, while the TCRdb copy is restricted to in-frame clones and leaves out a portion. The sample shows some 220,000 clones, 65% to 85% of them seen only once. The sequenced sample was peripheral blood. The receptors come from an older woman with acute or convalescent COVID-19. The CDR3 runs from the conserved cysteine through the conserved F or W. D genes are given only for firm matches. For some rows the clone size is stated as once, few or many, or as a class when expanded; others skip it.

TRBJ1-1 | . | few | TRBV6-1 | CASSEGGGTGRRNTEAFF | TGTGCCAGCAGTGAAGGTGGCGGGACGGGACGGAGGAACACTGAAGCTTTCTTT
TRBJ2-5 | . | . | TRBV27 | CASSRPGQQETQYF | TGTGCCAGCAGTCGACCCGGACAGCAAGAGACCCAGTACTTC
TRBJ2-3 | TRBD2 | once | TRBV5-1 | CASGHSGGTTDTQYF | TGCGCCAGCGGCCATAGCGGGGGGACCACAGATACGCAGTATTTT
TRBJ2-7 | . | once | TRBV7-2 | CASSLAAGSNEQYF | TGTGCCAGCAGCTTAGCGGCGGGTTCGAACGAGCAGTACTTC
TRBJ2-6 | . | . | TRBV15 | CATSPPVGRGRGKTGAGANVLTF | TGTGCCACCAGCCCCCCGGTCGGGAGGGGGCGAGGGAAAACAGGTGCTGGGGCCAACGTCCTGACTTTC
TRBJ1-2 | . | . | TRBV18 | CASSPRQGNYGYTF | TGTGCCAGCTCACCACGCCAGGGCAACTATGGCTACACCTTC
TRBJ1-2 | TRBD1 | . | TRBV6-2/TRBV6-3 | CASSPGQGASGYTF | TGTGCCAGCAGCCCGGGACAGGGGGCGTCCGGCTACACCTTC
TRBJ2-6 | . | . | TRBV11-1 | CASSTPGANVLTF | TGTGCCAGCAGCACTCCTGGGGCCAACGTCCTGACTTTC
TRBJ2-2 | TRBD2 | . | TRBV4-2 | CASSPLAGVNTGELFF | TGTGCCAGCAGCCCGTTAGCGGGGGTGAACACCGGGGAGCTGTTTTTT
TRBJ2-1 | . | . | TRBV11-3 | CASSLRSGGPGNEQFF | TGTGCCAGCAGCCTAAGGTCCGGGGGGCCGGGCAATGAGCAGTTCTTC
TRBJ2-1 | . | . | TRBV30 | CAWSEFLAYEQFF | TGTGCCTGGAGTGAATTTTTAGCGTATGAGCAGTTCTTC
TRBJ1-1 | TRBD1 | . | TRBV5-8 | CASSFDRGSEAFF | TGTGCCAGCAGCTTCGACAGGGGATCTGAAGCTTTCTTT
TRBJ1-2 | . | . | TRBV19 | CASSIQDSRYGYTF | TGTGCCAGTAGTATCCAGGACAGCCGCTATGGCTACACCTTC
TRBJ1-4 | . | . | TRBV5-5 | CASSLVSRAPEKLFF | TGTGCCAGCAGCTTGGTTTCCAGGGCCCCAGAAAAACTGTTTTTT
TRBJ1-4 | TRBD1 | . | TRBV5-1 | CASSSGQESRGKLFF | TGCGCCAGCAGCTCAGGACAGGAATCTCGCGGGAAACTGTTTTTT
TRBJ1-1 | TRBD1 | . | TRBV29-1 | CSVEKKGAGTRATEAFF | TGCAGCGTTGAAAAGAAGGGGGCTGGGACGCGGGCCACTGAAGCTTTCTTT
TRBJ1-3 | . | . | TRBV5-4 | CASSLFGSSGNTIYF | TGTGCCAGCAGCTTGTTTGGCAGCTCTGGAAACACCATATATTTT
TRBJ2-1 | TRBD1 | few | TRBV11-2 | CASSSWTGDLSNEQFF | TGTGCCAGCAGCTCCTGGACAGGGGACCTTTCCAATGAGCAGTTCTTC
TRBJ1-1 | TRBD1 | . | TRBV25-1 | CATRTGEYTEAFF | TGTGCCACCCGGACAGGTGAGTACACTGAAGCTTTCTTT
TRBJ2-1 | . | . | TRBV2 | CASSGEVNEQFF | TGTGCCAGCAGTGGGGAGGTCAATGAGCAGTTCTTC
TRBJ2-3 | . | . | TRBV7-3 | CASSHAPLGSGPDTQYF | TGTGCCAGCAGCCATGCCCCCCTCGGAAGTGGGCCAGATACGCAGTATTTT
TRBJ2-4 | . | . | TRBV5-1 | CASSPNAGKNIQYF | TGCGCCAGCAGCCCCAACGCGGGGAAAAACATTCAGTACTTC
TRBJ2-5 | . | . | TRBV2 | CASTPTVGVETQYF | TGTGCCAGCACCCCGACGGTGGGAGTAGAGACCCAGTACTTC
TRBJ2-7 | TRBD1 | . | TRBV18 | CASSPNRGGYEQYF | TGTGCCAGCTCACCAAACAGGGGCGGTTACGAGCAGTACTTC
TRBJ1-5 | . | . | TRBV6-1 | CASSERGEQPQHF | TGTGCCAGCAGTGAGCGGGGAGAACAGCCCCAGCATTTT
TRBJ1-2 | . | . | TRBV6-5 | CATTNVQEVDYGYTF | TGTGCCACTACCAATGTCCAGGAGGTGGACTATGGCTACACCTTC
TRBJ2-7 | TRBD2 | . | TRBV27 | CASGPGGNYEQYF | TGTGCCAGCGGCCCCGGGGGGAACTACGAGCAGTACTTC
TRBJ2-1 | TRBD2 | . | TRBV11-1 | CASSFSTSGVEQFF | TGTGCCAGCAGCTTTTCTACTAGCGGGGTTGAGCAGTTCTTC
TRBJ2-3 | . | . | TRBV5-8 | CASSFGTLPSTDTQYF | TGTGCCAGCAGCTTCGGGACACTTCCTAGCACAGATACGCAGTATTTT
TRBJ1-6 | TRBD1 | . | TRBV10-3 | CATGVRDRPSPLHF | TGTGCCACAGGGGTCCGGGACAGACCGTCACCCCTCCACTTT
TRBJ2-3 | TRBD2 | . | TRBV10-3 | CAISDRRLAGGSTDTQYF | TGTGCCATCAGTGACCGCCGACTAGCGGGGGGGAGCACAGATACGCAGTATTTT
TRBJ2-3 | . | . | TRBV6-5 | CASSSSTREAQYF | .
TRBJ1-4 | . | . | TRBV5-1 | CASSLGRTDLNEKLFF | TGCGCCAGCAGCTTGGGACGGACAGACCTTAATGAAAAACTGTTTTTT
TRBJ2-7 | TRBD1 | . | TRBV13 | CASSPTGDPDEQYF | TGTGCCAGCAGCCCGACAGGGGATCCGGACGAGCAGTACTTC
TRBJ2-1 | . | . | TRBV6-1 | CASSDGGEILSYNEQFF | TGTGCCAGCAGTGATGGCGGGGAGATCCTCTCCTACAATGAGCAGTTCTTC
TRBJ2-2 | TRBD1 | . | TRBV6-2/TRBV6-3 | CASSPQGAGTGELFF | TGTGCCAGCAGTCCACAGGGGGCCGGCACCGGGGAGCTGTTTTTT
TRBJ1-2 | . | . | TRBV19 | CASTPGQGSYGYTF | TGTGCCAGTACCCCGGGCCAGGGCAGCTATGGCTACACCTTC
TRBJ1-1 | TRBD1 | . | TRBV5-6 | CASSLGGDRVF | TGTGCCAGCAGCTTGGGGGGGGACAGAGTCTTT
TRBJ1-2 | . | once | TRBV2 | CASSVDRTGNGYTF | TGTGCCAGCAGTGTCGACAGAACAGGGAATGGCTACACCTTC
TRBJ2-5 | . | once | TRBV9 | CASSVDPGQETQYF | TGTGCCAGCAGCGTAGATCCGGGACAAGAGACCCAGTACTTC